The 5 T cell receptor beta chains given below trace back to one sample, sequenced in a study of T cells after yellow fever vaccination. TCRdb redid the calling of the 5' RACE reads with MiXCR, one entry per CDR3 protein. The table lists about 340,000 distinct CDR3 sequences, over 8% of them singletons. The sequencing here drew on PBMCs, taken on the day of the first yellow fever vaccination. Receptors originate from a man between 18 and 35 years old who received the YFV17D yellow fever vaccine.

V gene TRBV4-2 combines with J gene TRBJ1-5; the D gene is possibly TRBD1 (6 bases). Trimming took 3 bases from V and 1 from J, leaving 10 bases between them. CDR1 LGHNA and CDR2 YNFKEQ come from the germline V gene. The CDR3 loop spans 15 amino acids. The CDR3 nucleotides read TGTGCCAGCAGCCAGACAGGCGGGAGCAATCAGCCCCAGCATTTT. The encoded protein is CASSQTGGSNQPQHF.

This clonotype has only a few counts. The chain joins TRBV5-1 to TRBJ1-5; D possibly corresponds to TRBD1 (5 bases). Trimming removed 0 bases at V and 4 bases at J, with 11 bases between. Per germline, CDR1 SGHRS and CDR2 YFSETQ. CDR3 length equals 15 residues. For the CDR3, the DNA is TGCGCCAGCAGCTTGGGGGCAGGGATGAATCAGCCCCAGCATTTT. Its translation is CASSLGAGMNQPQHF.

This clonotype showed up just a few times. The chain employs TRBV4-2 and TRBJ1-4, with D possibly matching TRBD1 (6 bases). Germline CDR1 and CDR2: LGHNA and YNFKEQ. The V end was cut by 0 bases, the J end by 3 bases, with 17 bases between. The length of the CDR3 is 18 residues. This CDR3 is CASSQDLGWGRSNEKLFF. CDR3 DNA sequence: TGTGCCAGCAGCCAAGATCTTGGTTGGGGGCGATCTAATGAAAAACTGTTTTTT.

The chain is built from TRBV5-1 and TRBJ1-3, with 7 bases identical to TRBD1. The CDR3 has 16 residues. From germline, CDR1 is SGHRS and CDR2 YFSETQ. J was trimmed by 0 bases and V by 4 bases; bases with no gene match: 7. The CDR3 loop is CASSPDRPSSGNTIYF. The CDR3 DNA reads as TGCGCCAGCAGCCCGGACAGGCCCTCCTCTGGAAACACCATATATTTT.

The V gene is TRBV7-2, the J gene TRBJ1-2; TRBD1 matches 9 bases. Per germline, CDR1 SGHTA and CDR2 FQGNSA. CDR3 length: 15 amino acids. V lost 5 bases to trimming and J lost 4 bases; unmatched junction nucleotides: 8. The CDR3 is CASSPTGGEGYGYTF. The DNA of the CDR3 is TGTGCCAGCAGCCCCACAGGGGGCGAGGGCTATGGCTACACCTTC.